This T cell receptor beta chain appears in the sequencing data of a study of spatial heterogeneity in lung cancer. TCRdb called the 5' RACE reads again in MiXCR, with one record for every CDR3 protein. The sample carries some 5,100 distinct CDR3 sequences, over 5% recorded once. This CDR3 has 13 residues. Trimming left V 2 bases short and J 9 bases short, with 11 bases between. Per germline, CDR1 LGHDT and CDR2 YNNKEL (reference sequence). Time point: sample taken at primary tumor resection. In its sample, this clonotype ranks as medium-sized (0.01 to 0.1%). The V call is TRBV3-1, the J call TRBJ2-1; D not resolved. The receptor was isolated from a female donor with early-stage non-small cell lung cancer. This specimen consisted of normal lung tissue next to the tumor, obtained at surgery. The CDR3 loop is CASSQQPSGEQFF. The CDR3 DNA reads TGTGCCAGCAGCCAACAGCCTAGTGGTGAGCAGTTCTTC.